The T cell receptor (beta chain) under discussion was sequenced for a study of cytomegalovirus exposure and HLA in healthy donors. Study-level information: The 120 or so validation repertoires were produced on the same platform as the roughly 670 repertoires of the first cohort. This was reported in a later analysis. Findings and limits, study-wide: The study labeled more than 150 TCR beta chains cytomegalovirus-associated.

The CDR3 consists of 14 residues. V was clipped by 11 bases and J by 5 bases, with 19 bases between them. Germline loops: CDR1 ENHRY, CDR2 SYGVKD. As to this clone: Its antigen remains unknown.

The donors were part of the validation cohort, which consisted of over a hundred subjects and was separate from the first cohort of 600 to 850 subjects. Sequencing was performed with immunoSEQ multiplex PCR; in TCRdb, only in-frame clones are kept and a portion is missing. The table lists fewer than 200,000 clones, around nine tenths of them singletons. The clonotype was recovered from a young man in good health and CMV-seropositive. The gene calls are TRBV10-3 and TRBJ2-1, with a tentative D call TRBD2 (6 bases). What was sequenced was PBMCs. In DNA, the CDR3 is TGTGCCTCCTCATCATCGGGGGTCCACAATGAGCAGTTCTTC. This codes for CASSSSGVHNEQFF.